This passage covers 20 T cell receptor beta chains from one sample sequenced in a study of blood T cell repertoires in COVID-19. The protocol was immunoSEQ multiplex PCR, while the TCRdb copy is restricted to in-frame clones and leaves out a portion. The data contain approximately 350,000 clones, roughly 86% of them seen just once; the ten biggest clones take up about 7.3%. Sequencing was done on a sample of peripheral blood. The source is a woman between 65 and 79 years old with COVID-19, enrolled during active disease.

This clone appeared once. V usage is TRBV20-1 and J usage is TRBJ1-2; maybe TRBD1 (5 bases). Trimming took off 0 bases at V and 7 bases at J, with 6 bases between the two ends. CDR3 length: 11 residues. Germline CDR1 reads DFQATT; CDR2 reads SNEGSKA (reference sequence). The CDR3 coding sequence is TGCAGTGCTAGAGATGGGGCTGGCTACACCTTC. It encodes CSARDGAGYTF.

The CDR3 nucleotides read TGTGCCAGCAACATAAACAGGGGGCTTGACGCTGAAGCTTTCTTT. It translates to CASNINRGLDAEAFF. The chain recombines TRBV21-1 with TRBJ1-1; the table calls TRBD1, which could not be checked here. TRBV21-1 is a documented pseudogene. The CDR3 sequence is 15 residues long.

The rearrangement joins TRBV28 to TRBJ1-5; D is unresolved. V was cut by 5 bases and J by 2 bases, with 16 bases left in between. Germline V lookup: CDR1 MDHEN, CDR2 SYDVKM. The CDR3 runs 16 residues. In nucleotides, the CDR3 is TGTGCCAGCAGTACAGACACCGGGGAGGGCAATCAGCCCCAGCATTTT. This gives the protein CASSTDTGEGNQPQHF.

This clone was observed a handful of times. The chain links TRBV24-1 to TRBJ1-4; possibly TRBD1 for D (6 bases). CDR3 length: 13 residues. The germline V gene encodes CDR1 KGHDR and CDR2 SFDVKD. Between the trimmed V and J ends, which lost 9 bases and 4 bases, there was a span of 11 bases. In DNA, the CDR3 is TGTGCCACCGCGACAGGAGATAATGAAAAACTGTTTTTT. Translated: CATATGDNEKLFF.

This chain links TRBV5-8 with TRBJ2-1; 8 bases fit TRBD1. The CDR3 is made up of 15 amino acids. Per germline, CDR1 SGHTS and CDR2 YDEGEE. Trimming cost V 5 bases and J 7 bases; bases outside gene matches: 11. The CDR3 reads CASSSGTGELNEQFF. In DNA, the CDR3 is TGTGCCAGCAGTTCCGGGACAGGAGAACTAAATGAGCAGTTCTTC.

The chain uses TRBV18 and TRBJ1-1; D may be TRBD1 (5 bases). Germline V lookup: CDR1 KGHSH, CDR2 LQKENI. The CDR3 loop spans 17 amino acids. Between the trimmed V and J ends, which lost 3 bases and 0 bases, there was a span of 17 bases. The CDR3 bases are TGTGCCAGCTCACCTAAGATCGCAGGGTGGGTGAACACTGAAGCTTTCTTT. Protein: CASSPKIAGWVNTEAFF. Based on the CDR3 plus reference TRBV18 and TRBJ1-1, the full variable domain is NAGVMQNPRHLVRRRGQEARLRCSPMKGHSHVYWYRQLPEEGLKFMVYLQKENIIDESGMPKERFSAEFPKEGPSILRIQQVVRGDSAAYFCASSPKIAGWVNTEAFFGQGTRLTVV.

The rearrangement joins TRBV5-1 to TRBJ2-3; 13 nucleotides agree with TRBD2. CDR3 length: 17 residues. V was clipped by 4 bases and J by 2 bases; unmatched bases: 7. From germline, CDR1 is SGHRS and CDR2 YFSETQ. CDR3 sequence reads: CASSLGTSGDVTDTQYF. The CDR3 coding sequence is TGCGCCAGCAGCCTCGGGACTAGCGGGGACGTCACAGATACGCAGTATTTT.

The chain has TRBV12-3 or TRBV12-4 and TRBJ1-6; weak D call: TRBD1 (5 bases). The ends were cut back, 4 bases at V and 9 bases at J, with 10 bases in the middle. The CDR3 spans 13 residues. CDR3 protein: CASSSGSSSPLHF. CDR3 nucleotides: TGTGCCAGCAGTTCAGGGTCCAGTTCACCCCTCCACTTT.

The chain combines TRBV5-1 with TRBJ2-7, with 8 nucleotides matching TRBD1. V trimming: 5 bases; J trimming: 5 bases; junction bases outside the gene matches: 9. The CDR3 consists of 14 residues. Germline V lookup: CDR1 SGHRS, CDR2 YFSETQ. The CDR3 is CASRNRDRHHEQYF. The CDR3 DNA reads as TGCGCCAGCAGGAACCGGGACAGGCACCACGAGCAGTACTTC.

The chain carries TRBV6-5 and TRBJ1-1; 7 bases map to TRBD1. Germline trimming cut 2 bases from V and 11 bases from J; bases unmatched to any gene: 11. Germline V CDR1 and CDR2: MNHEY, SVGAGI. The CDR3 runs 14 residues. CDR3 nucleotides: TGTGCCAGCAGTTACCAACAGGGGCTAGTTATGGCTTTCTTT. It is translated as CASSYQQGLVMAFF.

In this sample, this clone turned up a few times. This chain connects TRBV4-1 to TRBJ2-7; 9 bases map to TRBD1. The CDR3 covers 19 residues. The J segment lost 6 bases and the V segment lost 2 bases, leaving 20 bases of the junction unmatched. Per the germline V gene, CDR1 is MGHRA and CDR2 is YSYEKL. The CDR3 DNA is TGCGCCAGCAGCCAAAATCTGGGAGCCACGGGACAGGGTTCCCCCGAGCAGTACTTC. As protein: CASSQNLGATGQGSPEQYF.

This chain joins TRBV15 and TRBJ1-1; possibly TRBD1 for D (6 bases). CDR1 is LNHNV and CDR2 is YYDKDF in the germline V gene (reference sequence). Trimming removed 8 bases from V and 2 bases from J, with 9 bases in between. CDR3 size: 12 residues. The CDR3 here is CATGQTNTEAFF. The CDR3 DNA reads TGTGCCACCGGACAGACTAACACTGAAGCTTTCTTT.

The chain is built from TRBV30 and TRBJ1-4, with a weak D call TRBD1 (6 bases). The CDR3 has 13 residues. Germline CDR1 reads GTSNPN; CDR2 reads SVGIG (reference sequence). The germline V and J ends were trimmed by 5 bases and 4 bases, with 11 bases remaining between them. This CDR3 is CAWATGYNEKLFF. CDR3 in DNA: TGTGCCTGGGCGACAGGTTATAATGAAAAACTGTTTTTT.

The table lists this clone with a few counts. The chain combines TRBV11-2 with TRBJ1-2, with 7 bases lining up with TRBD1. From germline, CDR1 is SGHAT and CDR2 FQNNGV. CDR3 size: 12 residues. Trimming removed 3 bases from V and 7 bases from J; junction bases left unmatched: 2. CDR3 region: CASSFQGVGYTF. The DNA for the CDR3 is TGTGCCAGCAGCTTTCAGGGGGTTGGCTACACCTTC.

The chain carries TRBV19 and TRBJ1-5; 8 nucleotides match TRBD1. With 2 bases clipped from V and 4 bases from J, the junction kept 4 bases outside the gene matches. The CDR3 runs 15 residues. Germline lookup yields CDR1 LNHDA and CDR2 SQIVND (reference sequence). The CDR3 is CASSISRQGNQPQHF. The CDR3 bases are TGTGCCAGTAGTATATCCAGACAGGGGAATCAGCCCCAGCATTTT.

The chain couples TRBV5-1 to TRBJ2-7, with 8 bases aligning to TRBD1. The CDR3 covers 13 residues. The germline V gene encodes CDR1 SGHRS and CDR2 YFSETQ. The V and J ends lost 5 bases and 6 bases, in that order; junction bases with no gene match: 7. The CDR3 DNA reads as TGCGCCAGCAGTGTCCAGGGGGCAAGCGAGCAGTACTTC. Its translation is CASSVQGASEQYF.

This clone was seen many times. At the DNA level, this CDR3 is encoded by other sequences in the same sample as well. The gene calls are TRBV27 and TRBJ2-7; 10 positions agree with TRBD2. Germline loops: CDR1 MNHEY, CDR2 SMNVEV (reference sequence). The CDR3 covers 16 residues. Germline trimming cut 0 bases from V and 5 bases from J; bases unmatched to any gene: 7. CDR3 DNA sequence: TGTGCCAGCAGTTTATCATGGCTAGCGGGGGTCGACGAGCAGTACTTC. Encoded protein: CASSLSWLAGVDEQYF.

This chain links TRBV4-1 with TRBJ1-6; D not resolved. The V end lost 0 bases, the J end lost 2 bases, and 14 bases lay between the germline ends. CDR3 size: 18 residues. Germline-derived CDR1 and CDR2 are MGHRA and YSYEKL. The CDR3 here is CASSQDNLLSPYNSPLHF. In DNA, the CDR3 is TGCGCCAGCAGCCAAGATAACCTACTCTCCCCCTATAATTCACCCCTCCACTTT.

This clone has a single count. This chain links TRBV5-1 with TRBJ1-1; the D is unclear. Germline V gene lookup returns CDR1 SGHRS and CDR2 YFSETQ. The CDR3 contains 12 residues. V dropped 2 bases and J dropped 1 base, with 3 bases sitting between them. In DNA, the CDR3 is TGCGCCAGCAGCTTACAGAACACTGAAGCTTTCTTT. Its protein is CASSLQNTEAFF.

V gene TRBV27 combines with J gene TRBJ2-5; D is perhaps TRBD2 (6 bases). Looked up from germline, CDR1 is MNHEY and CDR2 is SMNVEV (reference sequence). CDR3 length equals 13 residues. Trimming removed 6 bases from V and 8 bases from J, with 16 bases in between. The CDR3 loop is CASRGLPAGTQYF. For the CDR3, the DNA is TGTGCCAGCAGGGGACTCCCGGCGGGAACCCAGTACTTC.